This passage covers 29 T cell receptor beta chains from one sample sequenced in a study of cytomegalovirus exposure and HLA in healthy donors. PCR used 60 Vbeta primers and 13 Jbeta primers. Clones were read by immunoSEQ multiplex PCR, and TCRdb kept only the in-frame ones, dropping some. The sample holds about 210,000 clones, roughly 74% seen once. Sequencing used PBMCs. The receptors were gathered from a woman aged 30 to 39 in good health and CMV-seropositive.

The chain links TRBV5-6 to TRBJ2-2; maybe TRBD1 (5 bases). The CDR3 is 14 residues long. Trimming removed 4 bases from V and 9 bases from J, with 16 bases in between. The germline CDR1 and CDR2 sequences are SGHDT and YYEEEE. CDR3 sequence reads: CASSPRLRARELFF. Here the CDR3 DNA reads TGTGCCAGCAGCCCCCGCCTCAGGGCCCGGGAGCTGTTTTTT.

CDR3 amino acids: CASSVGSGGAGNEQFF. CDR3 DNA: TGTGCCAGCAGCGTAGGTAGCGGGGGGGCTGGCAATGAGCAGTTCTTC. J is TRBJ2-1 and V is TRBV9; 11 bases fit TRBD2. J lost 6 bases, V lost 0 bases, and 5 bases had no gene match. The CDR3 extends over 16 amino acids. Germline V lookup: CDR1 SGDLS, CDR2 YYNGEE.

The chain uses TRBV5-1 and TRBJ1-1; a weak D match, TRBD1 (5 bases). V shed 2 bases and J shed 7 bases, with 18 bases lying between them. CDR3 length: 15 amino acids. CDR1 and CDR2 from the germline V gene are SGHRS and YFSETQ. CDR3 protein: CASSFSGGSLDEAFF. DNA of the CDR3: TGCGCCAGCAGCTTCTCGGGGGGGTCGTTGGATGAAGCTTTCTTT.

The chain employs TRBV18 and TRBJ1-1; 7 positions match TRBD1. Germline loops: CDR1 KGHSH, CDR2 LQKENI. V dropped 4 bases and J dropped 0; count of bases not matched to a gene: 2. The CDR3 consists of 14 residues. The CDR3 region has the DNA TGTGCCAGCTCACAGGGACAGCTGAACACTGAAGCTTTCTTT. The encoded protein is CASSQGQLNTEAFF.

V usage is TRBV7-8 and J usage is TRBJ1-3; perhaps TRBD1 as D (5 bases). The V gene lost 2 bases and the J gene lost 2 bases, with 16 bases spanning the gap. Germline CDR1 reads SGHVS; CDR2 reads FQNEAQ. The CDR3 is made up of 17 amino acids. The CDR3 here is CASSLHGGTSAGNTIYF. Here the CDR3 DNA reads TGTGCCAGCAGCTTACACGGGGGAACAAGTGCTGGAAACACCATATATTTT.

This clone was observed once. The rearrangement joins TRBV28 to TRBJ1-1, with 7 bases lining up with TRBD1. The germline V gene encodes CDR1 MDHEN and CDR2 SYDVKM. V trimming: 6 bases; J trimming: 6 bases; junction bases outside the gene matches: 7. The CDR3 has 13 residues. Here the CDR3 DNA reads TGTGCCAGCAGGACAGGGATGGACGCTGAAGCTTTCTTT. Its protein is CASRTGMDAEAFF.

In its sample, this clone was seen once. V gene TRBV5-1 combines with J gene TRBJ1-1; TRBD1 is a possible D gene (5 bases). The V gene lost 0 bases and the J gene lost 0 bases, with 9 bases spanning the gap. Germline-derived CDR1 and CDR2 are SGHRS and YFSETQ. The CDR3 covers 15 residues. CDR3 amino acids: CASSLETDMNTEAFF. CDR3 nucleotide sequence: TGCGCCAGCAGCTTGGAGACAGATATGAACACTGAAGCTTTCTTT.

This chain joins TRBV6-6 and TRBJ1-3; D possibly corresponds to TRBD1 (5 bases). There are 16 residues in the CDR3. Germline V gene data show CDR1 as MNHNY and CDR2 as SVGAGI (reference sequence). V gave up 2 bases and J gave up 0 bases, with 11 bases separating them. Written as DNA, the CDR3 is TGTGCCAGCAGTTACATGGCCAGGGCCTCTGGAAACACCATATATTTT. This codes for CASSYMARASGNTIYF.

The chain employs TRBV20-1 and TRBJ2-1; the D is unclear. The CDR3 runs 11 residues. The V end was cut by 7 bases, the J end by 7 bases, with 11 bases between. Germline V gene data show CDR1 as DFQATT and CDR2 as SNEGSKA (reference sequence). CDR3 bases: TGCAGTGTCCCGGTGACTAATGAGCAGTTCTTC. This codes for CSVPVTNEQFF.

The chain links TRBV5-4 to TRBJ1-4; 8 bases are a match to TRBD1. Germline assignment: CDR1 SGHNT and CDR2 YYREEE (reference sequence). There are 14 residues in the CDR3. Trimming removed 2 bases from V and 8 bases from J; junction bases left unmatched: 5. The CDR3 DNA follows: TGTGCCAGCAGCTTCGGGACAGGTGCCGAAAAACTGTTTTTT. It is translated as CASSFGTGAEKLFF.

V usage is TRBV10-3 and J usage is TRBJ2-7; a weak D match, TRBD1 (5 bases). V lost 3 bases and J 4 bases, leaving 16 bases between the germline ends. The CDR3 is 15 amino acids. Germline V gene data show CDR1 as ENHRY and CDR2 as SYGVKD. Here the CDR3 reads CAISDRDRSIYEQYF. CDR3 bases: TGTGCCATCAGTGATAGAGACAGATCGATTTACGAGCAGTACTTC.

V gene TRBV27 combines with J gene TRBJ2-1; TRBD2 matches 9 bases. The V and J ends lost 5 bases and 10 bases, in that order; junction bases with no gene match: 6. CDR3 length equals 13 residues. From germline, CDR1 is MNHEY and CDR2 SMNVEV (reference sequence). The CDR3 DNA reads TGTGCCAGCAGTCCTCTTAGCGGGAGAGAGCAGTTCTTC. It yields the protein CASSPLSGREQFF.

This clone was found a few times. J is TRBJ1-3 and V is TRBV30; tentative D call: TRBD1 (6 bases). Germline lookup yields CDR1 GTSNPN and CDR2 SVGIG (reference sequence). V was clipped by 0 bases and J by 0 bases, with 18 bases between them. This CDR3 is 18 amino acids long. In DNA, the CDR3 is TGTGCCTGGAGTGTGGGGGGGGCTCCAGGGGTCTCTGGAAACACCATATATTTT. Protein product: CAWSVGGAPGVSGNTIYF.

In this sample, this clone turned up once. The J gene is TRBJ2-5, the V gene TRBV4-3; D is perhaps TRBD2 (5 bases). The CDR3 sequence is 14 residues long. Germline CDR1 is LGHNA and CDR2 is YSLEER. V was clipped by 4 bases and J by 8 bases, with 17 bases between them. The CDR3 bases are TGCGCCAGCAGCCCCCGCCCAGACGCGGGTACCCAGTACTTC. Protein product: CASSPRPDAGTQYF.

This clone was detected a few times. The rearrangement links TRBV5-1 to TRBJ2-5; 9 nucleotides match TRBD1. Germline V gives CDR1 SGHRS, CDR2 YFSETQ. The CDR3 consists of 14 residues. Trimming removed 2 bases from V and 2 bases from J; junction bases left unmatched: 1. The CDR3 sequence is CASSFDRGQETQYF. CDR3 bases: TGCGCCAGCAGCTTTGACAGGGGGCAAGAGACCCAGTACTTC.

The gene calls are TRBV19 and TRBJ2-7, with D perhaps matching TRBD1 (5 bases). The germline V gene has CDR1 LNHDA and CDR2 SQIVND (reference sequence). The germline V and J ends were trimmed by 4 bases and 6 bases, with 13 bases remaining between them. CDR3 length equals 13 residues. The CDR3 DNA is TGTGCCAGTAGTACTCCAGGGAACGCCGAGCAGTACTTC. It codes for CASSTPGNAEQYF. Using reference TRBV19 and TRBJ2-7 for the parts outside the CDR3, the full variable domain is DGGITQSPKYLFRKEGQNVTLSCEQNLNHDAMYWYRQDPGQGLRLIYYSQIVNDFQKGDIAEGYSVSREKKESFPLTVTSAQKNPTAFYLCASSTPGNAEQYFGPGTRLTVT.

The rearrangement joins TRBV2 to TRBJ2-5; D possibly corresponds to TRBD1 (7 bases). The J call is doubtful: the DNA matches TRBJ2-7 better. The CDR3 length is 15 residues. Germline V lookup: CDR1 SNHLY, CDR2 FYNNEI. Written as DNA, the CDR3 is TGTGCCAGCAACGGGGGACAGCAGAGCTCCTACGAGCAGTACTTC. Protein product: CASNGGQQSSYEQYF.

J is TRBJ1-3 and V is TRBV5-6, with D possibly matching TRBD1 (6 bases). CDR3 length: 15 residues. Trimming cost V 0 bases and J 3 bases, with 10 bases left between them. The germline gives CDR1 SGHDT, CDR2 YYEEEE. CDR3 sequence (DNA): TGTGCCAGCAGCTTGGGGGGGCGCAGTGGAAACACCATATATTTT. It encodes CASSLGGRSGNTIYF.

This clone turned up a few times. This chain uses TRBV5-1 with TRBJ2-3; TRBD2 is a possible D gene (5 bases). CDR1 is SGHRS and CDR2 is YFSETQ in the germline V gene. This CDR3 is built from 15 residues. Trimming took off 0 bases at V and 2 bases at J, with 10 bases between the two ends. CDR3 residues: CASSLEVGITDTQYF. CDR3 coding DNA: TGCGCCAGCAGCTTGGAGGTCGGGATCACAGATACGCAGTATTTT.

The rearrangement uses TRBV19 and TRBJ1-6; D perhaps matches TRBD1 (6 bases). Trimming pared 5 bases from V and 7 bases from J, leaving 12 bases between. CDR1 and CDR2 (germline): LNHDA, SQIVND (reference sequence). The CDR3 is 14 residues long. This chain's CDR3 is CASSLRTANSPLHF. CDR3 coding DNA: TGTGCCAGTAGTTTGAGGACAGCGAATTCACCCCTCCACTTT.

V gene TRBV5-4 combines with J gene TRBJ2-7; D uncertain. Trimming pared 4 bases from V and 3 bases from J, leaving 17 bases between. The germline V gene has CDR1 SGHNT and CDR2 YYREEE (reference sequence). The CDR3 consists of 15 residues. This CDR3 is CASSPLGTPNYEQYF. As DNA, the CDR3 is TGTGCCAGCAGCCCGCTGGGCACTCCTAACTACGAGCAGTACTTC.

This rearrangement joins TRBV4-1 to TRBJ1-4; D remains ambiguous. The V end lost 3 bases, the J end lost 1 base, and 6 bases lay between the germline ends. The CDR3 has 14 amino acids. Germline lookup yields CDR1 MGHRA and CDR2 YSYEKL. The CDR3 DNA reads TGCGCCAGCAGCCAGAGGGTAACTAATGAAAAACTGTTTTTT. Translating gives CASSQRVTNEKLFF.

The chain uses TRBV7-3 and TRBJ2-7; 7 bases map to TRBD2. The CDR3 has 13 amino acids. Germline trimming cut 5 bases from V and 7 bases from J; bases unmatched to any gene: 8. The germline gives CDR1 SGHTA, CDR2 FQGTGA. This chain's CDR3 is CASSPIGGGEQYF. The CDR3 DNA follows: TGTGCCAGCAGCCCGATCGGCGGGGGTGAGCAGTACTTC.

This clone occurred once. The chain couples TRBV7-2 to TRBJ2-3; TRBD2 matches at 7 bases. The CDR3 is made up of 14 amino acids. Losses at the gene ends were 6 bases for V and 4 bases for J; bases not matched to a gene: 7. From germline, CDR1 is SGHTA and CDR2 FQGNSA. The CDR3 loop reads CASRRTRCPDTQYF. CDR3 bases: TGTGCCAGCAGAAGGACTAGATGCCCAGATACGCAGTATTTT. Together with reference TRBV7-2 and TRBJ2-3, the CDR3 gives the full variable domain: GAGVSQSPSNKVTEKGKDVELRCDPISGHTALYWYRQSLGQGLEFLIYFQGNSAPDKSGLPSDRFSAERTGGSVSTLTIQRTQQEDSAVYLCASRRTRCPDTQYFGPGTRLTVL.

In its sample, this clone was seen a few times. V usage is TRBV4-3 and J usage is TRBJ2-3; D perhaps matches TRBD2 (6 bases). CDR3 length equals 19 residues. Looked up from germline, CDR1 is LGHNA and CDR2 is YSLEER. V lost 1 base, J lost 1 base, and 21 bases lay in between. This CDR3 is CASSQAWLANGFGTDTQYF. The CDR3 DNA reads TGCGCCAGCAGCCAAGCTTGGCTAGCGAATGGCTTCGGCACAGATACGCAGTATTTT.

This chain uses TRBV29-1 with TRBJ1-1; 8 nucleotides line up with TRBD1. CDR3 length: 14 residues. The V and J ends lost 4 bases and 3 bases, in that order; junction bases with no gene match: 7. Per germline, CDR1 SQVTM and CDR2 ANQGSEA. This CDR3 reads CSVGTKDRDTEAFF. Here the CDR3 DNA reads TGCAGCGTTGGAACCAAGGACAGGGACACTGAAGCTTTCTTT.

The sample holds a few counts of this clone. Written as DNA, the CDR3 is TGTGCCAGCAGTTTATCCGGGAACCTCTACGAGCAGTACTTC. It encodes CASSLSGNLYEQYF. J is TRBJ2-7 and V is TRBV27, with D perhaps matching TRBD2 (5 bases). Germline-derived CDR1 and CDR2 are MNHEY and SMNVEV (reference sequence). The CDR3 runs 14 residues. Trimming took 0 bases from V and 3 from J, leaving 9 bases between them.

This chain connects TRBV6-5 to TRBJ2-5, with 7 nucleotides matching TRBD2. The J call is uncertain, as TRBJ2-7 better fits the DNA end. The CDR3 is 14 amino acids. The V gene's germline CDR1 is MNHEY and CDR2 SVGAGI. CDR3 DNA: TGTGCCAGCAGCCCCCCCGAGGGGAGGGGCGAGCAGTACTTC. Translated: CASSPPEGRGEQYF.

The chain is built from TRBV7-3 and TRBJ2-3; no definite D call. Germline-derived CDR1 and CDR2 are SGHTA and FQGTGA. The CDR3 is 13 amino acids. The V end was cut by 2 bases, the J end by 6 bases, with 9 bases between. The CDR3 nucleotides are TGTGCCAGCAGCTTAGCAACTTCGGATACGCAGTATTTT. Translating gives CASSLATSDTQYF. The full variable domain, completed using reference TRBV7-3 and TRBJ2-3, is GAGVSQTPSNKVTEKGKYVELRCDPISGHTALYWYRQSLGQGPEFLIYFQGTGAADDSGLPNDRFFAVRPEGSVSTLKIQRTERGDSAVYLCASSLATSDTQYFGPGTRLTVL.